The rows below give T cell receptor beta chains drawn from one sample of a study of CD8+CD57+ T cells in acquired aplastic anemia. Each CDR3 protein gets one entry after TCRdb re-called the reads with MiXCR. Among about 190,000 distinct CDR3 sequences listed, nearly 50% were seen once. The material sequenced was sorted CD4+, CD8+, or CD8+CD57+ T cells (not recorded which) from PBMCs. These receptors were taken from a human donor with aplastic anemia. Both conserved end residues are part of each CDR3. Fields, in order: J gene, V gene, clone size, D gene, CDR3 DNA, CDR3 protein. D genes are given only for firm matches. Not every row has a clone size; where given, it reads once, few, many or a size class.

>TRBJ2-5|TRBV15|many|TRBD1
TGTGCCACCAGGGACAGGGGAGGGGAAGAGACCCAGTACTTC
CATRDRGGEETQYF
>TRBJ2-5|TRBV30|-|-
TGTGCCTGGAGTGAAGAGGGGCTAGGTCTTAAGACCCAGTACTTC
CAWSEEGLGLKTQYF
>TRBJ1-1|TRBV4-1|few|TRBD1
TGCGCCAGCAGCCAGGGACAGTGGAGGGGGAACACTGAAGCTTTCTTT
CASSQGQWRGNTEAFF
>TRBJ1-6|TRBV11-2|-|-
TGTGCCAGCAGCCGTTGGAGAGGGACTTCACCCCTCCACTTT
CASSRWRGTSPLHF
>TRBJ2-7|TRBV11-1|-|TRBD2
TGTGCCAGCAGCTTATTAGCGGGGGGCCCCTCCTACGAGCAGTACTTC
CASSLLAGGPSYEQYF
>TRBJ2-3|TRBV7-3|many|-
TGTGCCAGCAGCTTCGCTGGTGGCACAGATACGCAGTATTTT
CASSFAGGTDTQYF
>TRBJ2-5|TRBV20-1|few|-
TGCAGTGCTAGAGAGGGCAGGTCACAAGAGACCCAGTACTTC
CSAREGRSQETQYF
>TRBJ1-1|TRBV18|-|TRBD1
TGTGCCAGCTCACCGACAGGGGGCTCACTCACTGAAGCTTTCTTT
CASSPTGGSLTEAFF
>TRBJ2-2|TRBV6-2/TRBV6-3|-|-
TGTGCCAGCAGGGGCTCTGACCGGGGGCTGTTTTTT
CASRGSDRGLFF
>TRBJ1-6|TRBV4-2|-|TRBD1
TGTGCCAGCAGCCAAACAGACAGGGCGTCCTATAATTCACCCCTCCACTTT
CASSQTDRASYNSPLHF
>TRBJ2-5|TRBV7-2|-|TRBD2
TGTGCCAGCAGCCTGGGACTAGCGGGAATACAGACCCAGTACTTC
CASSLGLAGIQTQYF
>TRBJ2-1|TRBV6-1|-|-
TGTGCCAGCAGTCCGCGTTCAGGGGGAGGGAGGAATGAGCAGTTCTTC
CASSPRSGGGRNEQFF
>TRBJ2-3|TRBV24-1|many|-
TGTGCCGTCCGGGGCAGCCTCACAGATACGCAGTATTTT
CAVRGSLTDTQYF
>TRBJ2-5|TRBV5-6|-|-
TGTGCCAGCAGCTTGAACTTCCAAGAGACCCAGTACTTC
CASSLNFQETQYF
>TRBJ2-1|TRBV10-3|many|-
TGTGCCATCAGTGAGTCTAACGGACTCGCCTTTGGGTACAATGAGCAGTTCTTC
CAISESNGLAFGYNEQFF
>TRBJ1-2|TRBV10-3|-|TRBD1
TGTGCCATCAGGCGGACAGGGGCAGTTGAGGGCTACACCTTC
CAIRRTGAVEGYTF
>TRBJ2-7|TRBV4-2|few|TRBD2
TGTGCCAGCAGCACCGGGGAGGGCCCGGGGTTTAATTACGAGCAGTACTTC
CASSTGEGPGFNYEQYF
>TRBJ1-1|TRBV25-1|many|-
TGTGCCAGCAGTCGAAGCACTGAAGCTTTCTTT
CASSRSTEAFF
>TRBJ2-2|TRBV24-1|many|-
TGTGCCACCAGTGATTTAGGGGGGAGAGGGCATACGAACACCGGGGAGCTGTTTTTT
CATSDLGGRGHTNTGELFF
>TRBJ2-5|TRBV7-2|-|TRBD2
TGTGCCAGCAGCTCGCTAGCGGGGGGGCCTCAGACCCAGTACTTC
CASSSLAGGPQTQYF
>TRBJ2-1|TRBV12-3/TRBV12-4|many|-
TGTGCCAGCATCCCGAGTTGGTACAATGAGCAGTTCTTC
CASIPSWYNEQFF
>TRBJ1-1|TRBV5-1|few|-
TGCGCCGGCAGTCCCGGCACGACAGTCCCGAACACTGAAGCTTTCTTT
CAGSPGTTVPNTEAFF
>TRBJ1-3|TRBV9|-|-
TGTGCCAGCAGCGTAGGTGACACCATATATTTT
CASSVGDTIYF
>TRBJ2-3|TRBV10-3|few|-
TGTGCCATCAGTGAGTCGACAGATACGCAGTATTTT
CAISESTDTQYF
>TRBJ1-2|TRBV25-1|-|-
TGTGCCAGCAGTGGCAGGGCCAGCTATGGCTACACCTTC
CASSGRASYGYTF
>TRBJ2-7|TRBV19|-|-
TGTGCCAGTAGCTGGCTGCTCTCCTACGAGCAGTACTTC
CASSWLLSYEQYF
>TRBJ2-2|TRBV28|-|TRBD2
TGTGCCAGCAGTCGGGGGGGGGACACCGGGGAGCTGTTTTTT
CASSRGGDTGELFF
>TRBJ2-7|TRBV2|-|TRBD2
TGTGCTAGAGCCGGGACTAGCGGGGGCCGCGAGCAGTACTTC
CARAGTSGGREQYF
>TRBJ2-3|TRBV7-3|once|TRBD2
TGTGCCAGCAGCTTAGGACTAGCGGGACCCACAGATACGCAGTATTTT
CASSLGLAGPTDTQYF
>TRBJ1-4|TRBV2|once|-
TGTGCCAGCAGCGAGTCCCGGAATAATGAAAAACTGTTTTTT
CASSESRNNEKLFF
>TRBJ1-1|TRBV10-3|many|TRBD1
TGTGCCATCAGTAGACAGGGGATGAACACTGAAGCTTTCTTT
CAISRQGMNTEAFF
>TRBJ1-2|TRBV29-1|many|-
TGCAGCGTTGAGTTAGCTGGGTACACCACTAACTATGGCTACACCTTC
CSVELAGYTTNYGYTF
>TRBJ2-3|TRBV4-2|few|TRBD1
TGTGCCAGCAGCCAAATGACAGGGCCCCCGGCAGATACGCAGTATTTT
CASSQMTGPPADTQYF
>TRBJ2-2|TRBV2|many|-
TGTGCCACCAAAGGGGGACCCGGTGGGGCCGGGGAGCTGTTTTTT
CATKGGPGGAGELFF
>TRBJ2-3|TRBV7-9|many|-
TGTGCCAGCAGCTTCCCGGGTTCAGATACGCAGTATTTT
CASSFPGSDTQYF